Listed here is a single T cell receptor beta chain. Method: immunoSEQ multiplex PCR; TCRdb's copy keeps in-frame clones and lacks some. The table lists about 310,000 clones, 89% of them singletons. Germline CDR1 SGHTA, CDR2 FQGNSA. With 1 base clipped from V and 4 bases from J, the junction kept 11 bases outside the gene matches. CDR3 length: 18 residues. The record originates from a study of blood T cell repertoires in COVID-19. The receptor was derived from a woman in her forties who had recovered from COVID-19. Input material: PBMCs or T cells enriched from blood (not recorded which). The chain uses TRBV7-2 and TRBJ1-1; TRBD1 matches at 11 bases. The CDR3, as DNA: TGTGCCAGCAGCTTAGTGGGTTACGGGACAGGGGGTCCCACTGAAGCTTTCTTT. It specifies CASSLVGYGTGGPTEAFF.